What follows describes a single TCR beta chain. The sample is drawn from a study of blood T cell repertoires in COVID-19. Sequencing used immunoSEQ multiplex PCR; TCRdb keeps in-frame clones, though not all of them. The data hold roughly 49,000 clones, with about 83% observed a single time. Germline V lookup: CDR1 SGHDN, CDR2 FVKESK. Germline trimming cut 5 bases from V and 9 bases from J; bases unmatched to any gene: 8. The CDR3 runs 14 residues. This sequence originates from a man in his forties or fifties with acute or convalescent COVID-19. Sequenced material: peripheral blood. The J gene is TRBJ2-2, the V gene TRBV14, with 8 bases lining up with TRBD2. CDR3 sequence (DNA): TGTGCCAGCAGCAAGGCGGGAGGTGTACGGGAGCTGTTTTTT. Protein product: CASSKAGGVRELFF.